The 11 T cell receptor beta chains reported below all come from one sample, sequenced in a study of cytomegalovirus exposure and HLA in healthy donors. TCRdb's table, derived via immunoSEQ multiplex PCR, lists solely in-frame clones and lacks some. The table shows 200,000 to 250,000 clones, with 85% to 95% occurring only once. Sequencing used PBMCs. These receptors originate from a woman between 18 and 29 years old in good health and CMV-seronegative.

This clone has at least ten counts. V and J are TRBV10-1 and TRBJ2-1; the match to TRBD2 covers 13 bases. The CDR3 is 15 amino acids. Germline CDR1 is WNHNN and CDR2 is SYGVQD (reference sequence). The J segment lost 9 bases and the V segment lost 6 bases, leaving 8 bases of the junction unmatched. This chain's CDR3 is CASSPGTSGITEQFF. CDR3 in DNA: TGCGCCAGCAGCCCCGGGACTAGCGGGATTACTGAGCAGTTCTTC.

The CDR3 nucleotides read TGTGCCAGCAGTGAAACCGGGACAGGTTCGAACACCGGGGAGCTGTTTTTT. It codes for CASSETGTGSNTGELFF. V gene TRBV6-1 combines with J gene TRBJ2-2, with 8 bases aligning to TRBD1. This CDR3 contains 17 residues. Germline CDR1 is MNHNS and CDR2 is SASEGT. The V gene end was trimmed by 2 bases and the J gene end by 0 bases; junction bases not matched to a gene: 5.

For this clone: At the DNA level, this CDR3 is encoded by other sequences in the same sample as well. CDR3 DNA: TGTGCCAGCTCACCACGGCGGGGCTCCTACAATGAGCAGTTCTTC. Translation: CASSPRRGSYNEQFF. The rearrangement joins TRBV18 to TRBJ2-1; a possible D gene is TRBD2 (6 bases). The CDR3 consists of 15 residues. The germline gives CDR1 KGHSH, CDR2 LQKENI. Trimming took 1 base from V and 0 from J, leaving 7 bases between them.

This clone is a singleton in its sample. This chain joins TRBV5-6 and TRBJ2-3, with D unresolved. V shed 1 base and J shed 6 bases, with 9 bases lying between them. Looked up from germline, CDR1 is SGHDT and CDR2 is YYEEEE. This CDR3 region has 13 residues. CDR3 DNA: TGTGCCAGCAGCTTGTGGGTGGGCGATACGCAGTATTTT. Translated: CASSLWVGDTQYF.

V is TRBV27 and J is TRBJ2-1; weak D call: TRBD2 (7 bases). CDR3 size: 14 residues. Germline V CDR1 and CDR2: MNHEY, SMNVEV (reference sequence). Trimming pared 0 bases from V and 7 bases from J, leaving 10 bases between. The CDR3 nucleotides are TGTGCCAGCAGTTTATCCAGGGGAGGGAATGAGCAGTTCTTC. Residues: CASSLSRGGNEQFF.

The chain uses TRBV4-1 and TRBJ2-7; D is perhaps TRBD2 (6 bases). This CDR3 region has 15 residues. Trimming cost V 1 base and J 2 bases, with 12 bases left between them. The V gene's germline CDR1 is MGHRA and CDR2 YSYEKL. The DNA for the CDR3 is TGCGCCAGCAGCCAAGCCATTTGGGGGGCCTACGAGCAGTACTTC. Its protein is CASSQAIWGAYEQYF.

The chain links TRBV6-4 to TRBJ1-1; D gene ambiguous. This CDR3 has 14 amino acids. With 5 bases removed from V and 0 bases from J, the gap between germline ends came to 10 bases. Germline CDR1 and CDR2: MRHNA and SNTAGT. The CDR3 region is CASSRQFLNTEAFF. As DNA, the CDR3 is TGTGCCAGCAGTAGACAATTTTTGAACACTGAAGCTTTCTTT.

V and J are TRBV9 and TRBJ2-5, with 11 bases identical to TRBD2. The CDR3 covers 14 residues. From germline, CDR1 is SGDLS and CDR2 YYNGEE. The J segment lost 5 bases and the V segment lost 0 bases, leaving 0 bases of the junction unmatched. CDR3 loop: CASSVGTSGETQYF. The CDR3 region has the DNA TGTGCCAGCAGCGTAGGGACTAGCGGGGAGACCCAGTACTTC.

The rearrangement uses TRBV30 and TRBJ1-2; D might be TRBD1 (6 bases). The CDR3 has 13 amino acids. The V gene lost 1 base and the J gene lost 1 base, with 7 bases spanning the gap. Germline assignment: CDR1 GTSNPN and CDR2 SVGIG (reference sequence). The CDR3 here is CAWSARGNYGYTF. In DNA, the CDR3 is TGTGCCTGGAGTGCCAGGGGTAACTATGGCTACACCTTC.

The J gene is TRBJ1-1, the V gene TRBV5-1; D is unclear. V dropped 0 bases and J dropped 1 base, with 7 bases sitting between them. Germline values: CDR1 SGHRS, CDR2 YFSETQ. The CDR3 has 14 residues. CDR3 residues: CASSLVVRNTEAFF. In DNA form, the CDR3 reads TGCGCCAGCAGCTTGGTGGTCAGGAACACTGAAGCTTTCTTT.

V is TRBV25-1 and J is TRBJ1-4; no firm D call. Germline CDR1 is MGHDK and CDR2 is SYGVNS. Trimming pared 8 bases from V and 8 bases from J, leaving 18 bases between. The CDR3 has 14 amino acids. The CDR3 reads CASGRAAGGEKLFF. In DNA, the CDR3 is TGTGCCAGCGGTCGGGCCGCGGGCGGCGAAAAACTGTTTTTT.